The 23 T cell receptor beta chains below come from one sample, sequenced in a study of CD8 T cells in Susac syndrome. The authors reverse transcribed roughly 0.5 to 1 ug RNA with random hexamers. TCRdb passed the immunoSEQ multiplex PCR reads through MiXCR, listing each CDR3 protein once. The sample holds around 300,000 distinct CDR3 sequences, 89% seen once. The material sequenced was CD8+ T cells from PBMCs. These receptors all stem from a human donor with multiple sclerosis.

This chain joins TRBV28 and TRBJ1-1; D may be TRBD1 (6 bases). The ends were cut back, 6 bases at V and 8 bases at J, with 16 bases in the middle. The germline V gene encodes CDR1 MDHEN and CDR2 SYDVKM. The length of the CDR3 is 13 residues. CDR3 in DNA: TGTGCCAGCAGCAATGGACGGGGGCGGGAAGCTTTCTTT. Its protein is CASSNGRGREAFF.

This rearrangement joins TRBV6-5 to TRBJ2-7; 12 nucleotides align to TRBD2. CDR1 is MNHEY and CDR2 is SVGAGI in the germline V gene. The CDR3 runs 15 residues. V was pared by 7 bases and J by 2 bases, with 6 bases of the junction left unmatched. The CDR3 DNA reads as TGTGCCAGCACCGATTCTAGCGGGAGGGCCTACGAGCAGTACTTC. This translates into CASTDSSGRAYEQYF.

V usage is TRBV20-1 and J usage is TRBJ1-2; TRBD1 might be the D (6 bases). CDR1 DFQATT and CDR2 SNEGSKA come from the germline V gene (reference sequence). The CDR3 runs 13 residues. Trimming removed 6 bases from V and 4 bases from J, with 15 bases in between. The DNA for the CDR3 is TGCAGTGCAAAGTCGGGACACCTCTATGGCTACACCTTC. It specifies CSAKSGHLYGYTF.

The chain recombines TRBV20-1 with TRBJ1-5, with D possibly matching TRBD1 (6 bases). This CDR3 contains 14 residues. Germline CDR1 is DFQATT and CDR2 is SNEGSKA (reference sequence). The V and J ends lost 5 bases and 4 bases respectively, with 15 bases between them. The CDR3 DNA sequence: TGCAGTGCTCCATCAGCACAGGGAAATCAGCCCCAGCATTTT. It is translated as CSAPSAQGNQPQHF.

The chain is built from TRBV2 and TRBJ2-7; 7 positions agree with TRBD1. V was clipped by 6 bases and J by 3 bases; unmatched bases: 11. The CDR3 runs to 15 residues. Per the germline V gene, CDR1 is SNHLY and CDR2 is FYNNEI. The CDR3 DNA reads TGTGCCAGCAGGGCCACAGGGGCTGTCGACTACGAGCAGTACTTC. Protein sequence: CASRATGAVDYEQYF.

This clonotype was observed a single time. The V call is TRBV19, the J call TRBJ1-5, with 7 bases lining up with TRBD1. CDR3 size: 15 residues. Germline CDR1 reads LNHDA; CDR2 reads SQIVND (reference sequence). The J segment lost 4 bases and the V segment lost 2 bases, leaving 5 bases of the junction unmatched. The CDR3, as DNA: TGTGCCAGTAGTATACGGGACAGCTTTAATCAGCCCCAGCATTTT. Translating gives CASSIRDSFNQPQHF.

This CDR3 is CASTPLVTEAFF. The CDR3, as DNA: TGTGCCAGCACCCCTCTGGTCACTGAAGCTTTCTTT. The chain employs TRBV6-6 and TRBJ1-1; D is unclear. The ends were cut back, 7 bases at V and 4 bases at J, with 10 bases in the middle. The CDR3 has 12 residues. Germline V gives CDR1 MNHNY, CDR2 SVGAGI (reference sequence).

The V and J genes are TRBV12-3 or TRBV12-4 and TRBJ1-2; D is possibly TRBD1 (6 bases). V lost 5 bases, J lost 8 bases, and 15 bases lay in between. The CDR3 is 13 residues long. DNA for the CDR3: TGTGCCAGCAGTCTGACAGGAAAGGGCGGCTACACCTTC. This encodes CASSLTGKGGYTF.

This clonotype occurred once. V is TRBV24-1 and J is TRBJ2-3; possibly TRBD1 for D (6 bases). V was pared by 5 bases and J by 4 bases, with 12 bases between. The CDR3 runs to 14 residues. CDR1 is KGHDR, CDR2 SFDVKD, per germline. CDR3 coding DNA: TGTGCCACCAGTGGCCCGTGGACAGCAGATACGCAGTATTTT. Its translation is CATSGPWTADTQYF.

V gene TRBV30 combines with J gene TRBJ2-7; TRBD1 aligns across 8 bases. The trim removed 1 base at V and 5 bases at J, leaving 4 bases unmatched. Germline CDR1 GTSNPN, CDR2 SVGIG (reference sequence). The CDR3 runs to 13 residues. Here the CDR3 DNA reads TGTGCCTGGAGTGGTGGACAGGGTGACGAGCAGTACTTC. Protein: CAWSGGQGDEQYF.

CDR3 sequence: CASKRGLYGYTF. CDR3 bases: TGTGCCAGCAAGAGGGGGCTCTATGGCTACACCTTC. The J gene is TRBJ1-2, the V gene TRBV28, with TRBD1 identical over 7 bases. The CDR3 has 12 residues. The V gene's germline CDR1 is MDHEN and CDR2 SYDVKM. V gave up 7 bases and J gave up 4 bases; unmatched junction bases: 3.

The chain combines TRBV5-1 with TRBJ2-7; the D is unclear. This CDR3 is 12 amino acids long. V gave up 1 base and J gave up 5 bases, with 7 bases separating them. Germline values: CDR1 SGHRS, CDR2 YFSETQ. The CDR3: CASSLTGHEQYF. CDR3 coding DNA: TGCGCCAGCAGCTTGACCGGGCACGAGCAGTACTTC.

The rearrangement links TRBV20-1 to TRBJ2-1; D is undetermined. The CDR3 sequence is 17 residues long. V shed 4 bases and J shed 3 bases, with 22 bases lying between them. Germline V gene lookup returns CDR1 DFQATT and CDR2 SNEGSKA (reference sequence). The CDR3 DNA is TGCAGTGCTACTAAGATACCCGGGTCTAAATACTACAATGAGCAGTTCTTC. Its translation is CSATKIPGSKYYNEQFF.

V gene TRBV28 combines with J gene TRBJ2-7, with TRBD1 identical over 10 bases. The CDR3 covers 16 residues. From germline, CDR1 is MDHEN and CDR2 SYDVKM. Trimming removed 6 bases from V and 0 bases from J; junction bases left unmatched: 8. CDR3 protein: CASRGTGAPLSYEQYF. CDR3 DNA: TGTGCCAGCAGGGGGACAGGGGCCCCCCTCTCCTACGAGCAGTACTTC.

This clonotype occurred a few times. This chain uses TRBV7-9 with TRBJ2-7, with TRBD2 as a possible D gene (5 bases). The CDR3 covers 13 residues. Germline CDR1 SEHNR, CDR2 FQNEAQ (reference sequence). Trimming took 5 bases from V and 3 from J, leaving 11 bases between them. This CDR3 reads CASSPTGDYEQYF. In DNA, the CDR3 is TGTGCCAGCAGCCCTACCGGGGACTACGAGCAGTACTTC.

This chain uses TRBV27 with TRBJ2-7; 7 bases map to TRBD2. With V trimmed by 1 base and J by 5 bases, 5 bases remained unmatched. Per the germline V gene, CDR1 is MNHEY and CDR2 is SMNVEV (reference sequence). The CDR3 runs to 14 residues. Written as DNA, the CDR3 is TGTGCCAGCAGTTTATTGGGGGGGGTACACGAGCAGTACTTC. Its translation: CASSLLGGVHEQYF.

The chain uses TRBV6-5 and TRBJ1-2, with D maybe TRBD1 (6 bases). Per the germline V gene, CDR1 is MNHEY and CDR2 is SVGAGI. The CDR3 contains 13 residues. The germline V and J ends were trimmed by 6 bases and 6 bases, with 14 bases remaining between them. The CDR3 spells CASRQGIVDGYTF. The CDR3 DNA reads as TGTGCCAGCAGGCAGGGGATTGTCGATGGCTACACCTTC.

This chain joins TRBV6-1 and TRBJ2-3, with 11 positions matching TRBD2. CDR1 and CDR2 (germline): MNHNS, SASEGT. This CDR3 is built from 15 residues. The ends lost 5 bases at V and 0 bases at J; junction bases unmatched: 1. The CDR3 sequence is CASSRLAGSTDTQYF. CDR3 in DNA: TGTGCCAGCAGTAGACTAGCGGGGAGCACAGATACGCAGTATTTT.

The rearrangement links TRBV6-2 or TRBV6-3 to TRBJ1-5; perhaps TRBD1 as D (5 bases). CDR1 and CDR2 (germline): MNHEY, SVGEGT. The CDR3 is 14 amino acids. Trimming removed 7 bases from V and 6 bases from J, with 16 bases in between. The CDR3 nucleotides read TGTGCCAGCAAGAGTATCTGGGGGGTTCAGCCCCAGCATTTT. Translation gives CASKSIWGVQPQHF.

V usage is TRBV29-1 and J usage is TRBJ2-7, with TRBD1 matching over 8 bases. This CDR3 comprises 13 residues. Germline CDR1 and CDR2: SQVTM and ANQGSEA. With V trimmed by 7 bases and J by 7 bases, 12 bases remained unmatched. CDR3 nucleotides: TGCAGCGCCGCGGGGCAGGGGGCAGTGGAGCAGTACTTC. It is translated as CSAAGQGAVEQYF.

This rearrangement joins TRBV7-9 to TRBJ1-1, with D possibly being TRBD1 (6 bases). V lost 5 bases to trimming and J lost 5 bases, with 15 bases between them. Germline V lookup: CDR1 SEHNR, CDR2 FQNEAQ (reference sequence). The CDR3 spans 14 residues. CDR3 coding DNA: TGTGCCAGCAGCCCCTCCCAGGGGTGGACTGAAGCTTTCTTT. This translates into CASSPSQGWTEAFF.

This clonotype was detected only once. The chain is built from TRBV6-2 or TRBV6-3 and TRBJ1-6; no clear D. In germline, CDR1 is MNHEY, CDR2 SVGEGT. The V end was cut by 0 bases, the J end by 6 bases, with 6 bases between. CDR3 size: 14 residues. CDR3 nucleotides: TGTGCCAGCAGTTACTCTTCGGCTAATTCACCCCTCCACTTT. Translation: CASSYSSANSPLHF.

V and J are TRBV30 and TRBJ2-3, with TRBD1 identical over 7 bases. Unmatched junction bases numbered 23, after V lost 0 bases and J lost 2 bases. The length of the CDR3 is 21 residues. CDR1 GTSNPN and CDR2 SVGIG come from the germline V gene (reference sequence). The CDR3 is CAWSVRRGPGQRLIDTDTQYF. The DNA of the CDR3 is TGTGCCTGGAGTGTACGAAGAGGTCCGGGACAGAGACTAATAGACACAGATACGCAGTATTTT.